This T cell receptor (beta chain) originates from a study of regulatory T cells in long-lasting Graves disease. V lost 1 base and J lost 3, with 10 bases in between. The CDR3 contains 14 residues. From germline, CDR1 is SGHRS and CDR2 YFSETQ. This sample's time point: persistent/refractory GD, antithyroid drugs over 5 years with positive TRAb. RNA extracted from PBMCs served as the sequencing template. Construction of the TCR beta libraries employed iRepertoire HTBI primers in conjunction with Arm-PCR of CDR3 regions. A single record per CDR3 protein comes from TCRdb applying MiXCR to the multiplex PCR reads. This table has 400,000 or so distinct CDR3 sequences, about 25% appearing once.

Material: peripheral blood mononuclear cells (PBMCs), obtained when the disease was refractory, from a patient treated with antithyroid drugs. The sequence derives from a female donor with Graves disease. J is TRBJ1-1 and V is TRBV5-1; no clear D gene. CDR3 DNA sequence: TGCGCCAGCAGCTTGCGCCTAAGGGACACTGAAGCTTTCTTT. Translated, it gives CASSLRLRDTEAFF.